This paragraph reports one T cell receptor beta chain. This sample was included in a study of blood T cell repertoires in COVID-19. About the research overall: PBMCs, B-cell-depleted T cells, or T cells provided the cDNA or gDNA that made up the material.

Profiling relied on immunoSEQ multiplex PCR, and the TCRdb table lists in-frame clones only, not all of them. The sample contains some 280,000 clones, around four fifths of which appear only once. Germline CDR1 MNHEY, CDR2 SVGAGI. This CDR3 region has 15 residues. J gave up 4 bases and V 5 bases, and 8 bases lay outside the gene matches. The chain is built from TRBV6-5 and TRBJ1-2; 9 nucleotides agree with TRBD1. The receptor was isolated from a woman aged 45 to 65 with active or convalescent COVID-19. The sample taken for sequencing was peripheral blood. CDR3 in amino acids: CASSRGQGVFYGYTF. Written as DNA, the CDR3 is TGTGCCAGCAGTCGGGGACAGGGAGTTTTCTATGGCTACACCTTC.